This T cell receptor (beta chain) was sequenced for a study of beta chain features in type 1 diabetes. The whole isolated RNA underwent reverse transcription, so sequencing captured expressed TCRB transcripts. Generated by immunoSEQ multiplex PCR, the TCRdb table keeps only in-frame clones and is missing some. The sample lists about 360,000 clones; over 10% were seen once. Trimming removed 4 bases at V and 4 bases at J, with 7 bases between. Germline CDR1 is LNHDA and CDR2 is SQIVND (reference sequence). This CDR3 is built from 13 residues. A CD45RO/CCR7/CD25/CD127/CD95/CD27 panel sorted naive, central memory, regulatory and stem cell-like memory CD4+ cells.

The specimen sequenced was naive CD4+ T cells from blood. The genes are TRBV19 and TRBJ2-2, with D maybe TRBD2 (5 bases). The source is a man aged 18 to 30 in good health. The CDR3 coding sequence is TGTGCCAGTAGTAGGGGAGCCACCGGGGAGCTGTTTTTT. Encoded protein: CASSRGATGELFF.